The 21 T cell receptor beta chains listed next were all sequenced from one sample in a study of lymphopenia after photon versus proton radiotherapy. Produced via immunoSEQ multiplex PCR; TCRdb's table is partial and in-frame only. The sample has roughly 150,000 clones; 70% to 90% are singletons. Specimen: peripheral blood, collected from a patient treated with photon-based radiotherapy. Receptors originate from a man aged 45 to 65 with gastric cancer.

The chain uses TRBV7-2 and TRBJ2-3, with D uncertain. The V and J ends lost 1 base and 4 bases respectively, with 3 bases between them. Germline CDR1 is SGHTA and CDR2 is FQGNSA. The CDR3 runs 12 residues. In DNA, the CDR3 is TGTGCCAGCAGCTTAGGCGCAGATACGCAGTATTTT. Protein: CASSLGADTQYF.

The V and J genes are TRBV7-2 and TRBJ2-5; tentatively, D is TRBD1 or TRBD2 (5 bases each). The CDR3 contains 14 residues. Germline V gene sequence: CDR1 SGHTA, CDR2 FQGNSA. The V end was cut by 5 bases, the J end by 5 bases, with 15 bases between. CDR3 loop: CASSPGPEMETQYF. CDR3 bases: TGTGCCAGCAGCCCGGGACCTGAAATGGAGACCCAGTACTTC.

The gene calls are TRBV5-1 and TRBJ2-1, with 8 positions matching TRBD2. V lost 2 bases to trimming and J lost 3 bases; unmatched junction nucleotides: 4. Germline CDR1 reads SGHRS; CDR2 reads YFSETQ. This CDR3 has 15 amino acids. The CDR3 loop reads CASSFGGANYNEQFF. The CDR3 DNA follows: TGCGCCAGCAGCTTCGGGGGGGCAAACTACAATGAGCAGTTCTTC.

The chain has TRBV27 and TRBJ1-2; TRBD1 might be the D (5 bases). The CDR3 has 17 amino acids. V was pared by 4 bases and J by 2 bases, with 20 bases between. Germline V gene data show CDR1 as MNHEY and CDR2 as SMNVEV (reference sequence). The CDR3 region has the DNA TGTGCCAGCAGTTCACTCTATCACAGGAGTCCCAACTATGGCTACACCTTC. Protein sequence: CASSSLYHRSPNYGYTF.

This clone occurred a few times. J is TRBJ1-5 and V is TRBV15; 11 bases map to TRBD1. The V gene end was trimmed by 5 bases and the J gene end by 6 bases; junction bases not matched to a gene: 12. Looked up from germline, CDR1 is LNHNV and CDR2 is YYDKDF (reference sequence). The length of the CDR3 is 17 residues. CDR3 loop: CATSRGWDRGVIQPQHF. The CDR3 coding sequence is TGTGCCACCAGCCGAGGCTGGGACAGGGGGGTGATTCAGCCCCAGCATTTT.

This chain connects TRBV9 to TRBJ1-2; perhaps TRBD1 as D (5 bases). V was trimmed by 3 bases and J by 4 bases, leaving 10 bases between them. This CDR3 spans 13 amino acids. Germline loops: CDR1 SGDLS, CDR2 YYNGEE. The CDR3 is CASSEGSSYGYTF. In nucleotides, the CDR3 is TGTGCCAGCAGCGAGGGGTCCAGCTATGGCTACACCTTC.

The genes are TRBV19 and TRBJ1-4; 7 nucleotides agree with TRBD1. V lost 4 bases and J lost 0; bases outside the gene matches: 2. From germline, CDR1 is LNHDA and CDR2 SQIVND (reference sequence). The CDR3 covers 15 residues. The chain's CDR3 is CASSTGTATNEKLFF. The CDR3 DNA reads TGTGCCAGTAGTACCGGGACAGCAACTAATGAAAAACTGTTTTTT. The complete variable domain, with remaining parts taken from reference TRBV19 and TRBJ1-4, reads DGGITQSPKYLFRKEGQNVTLSCEQNLNHDAMYWYRQDPGQGLRLIYYSQIVNDFQKGDIAEGYSVSREKKESFPLTVTSAQKNPTAFYLCASSTGTATNEKLFFGSGTQLSVL.

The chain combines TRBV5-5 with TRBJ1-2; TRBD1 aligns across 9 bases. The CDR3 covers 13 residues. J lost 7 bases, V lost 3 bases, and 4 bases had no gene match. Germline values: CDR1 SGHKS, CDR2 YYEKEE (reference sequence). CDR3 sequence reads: CASSYDRGFGYTF. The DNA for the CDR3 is TGTGCCAGCAGCTATGACAGGGGGTTTGGCTACACCTTC.

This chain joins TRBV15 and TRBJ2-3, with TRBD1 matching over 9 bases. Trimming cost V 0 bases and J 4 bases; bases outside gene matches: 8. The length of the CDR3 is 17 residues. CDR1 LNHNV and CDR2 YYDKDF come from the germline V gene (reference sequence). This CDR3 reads CATSRDPPGTGPDTQYF. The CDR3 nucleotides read TGTGCCACCAGCAGAGATCCTCCCGGGACAGGGCCAGATACGCAGTATTTT.

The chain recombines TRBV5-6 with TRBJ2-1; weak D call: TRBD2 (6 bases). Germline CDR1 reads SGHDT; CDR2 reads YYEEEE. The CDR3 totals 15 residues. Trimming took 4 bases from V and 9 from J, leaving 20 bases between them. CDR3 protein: CASSLLRGLHGEQFF. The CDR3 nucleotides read TGTGCCAGCAGCCTCCTTAGGGGACTTCATGGTGAGCAGTTCTTC.

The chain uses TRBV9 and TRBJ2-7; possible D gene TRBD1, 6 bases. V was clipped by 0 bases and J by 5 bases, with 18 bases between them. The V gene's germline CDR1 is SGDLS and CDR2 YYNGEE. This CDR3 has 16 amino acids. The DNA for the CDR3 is TGTGCCAGCAGCGTAGCTCCCTTCAGGGGAGCCCACGAGCAGTACTTC. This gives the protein CASSVAPFRGAHEQYF.

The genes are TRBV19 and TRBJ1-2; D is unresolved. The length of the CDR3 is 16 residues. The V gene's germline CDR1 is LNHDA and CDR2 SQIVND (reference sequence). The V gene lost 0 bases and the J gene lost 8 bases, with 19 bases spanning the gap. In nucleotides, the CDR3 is TGTGCCAGTAGTATAGAGGTCCCCGCCGCGGGCGAAGGCTACACCTTC. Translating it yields CASSIEVPAAGEGYTF.

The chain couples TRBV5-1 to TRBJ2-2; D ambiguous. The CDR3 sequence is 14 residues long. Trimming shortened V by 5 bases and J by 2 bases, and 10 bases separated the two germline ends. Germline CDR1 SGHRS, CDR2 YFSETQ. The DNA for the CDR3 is TGCGCCAGCAGGGGTTACATAAACACCGGGGAGCTGTTTTTT. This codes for CASRGYINTGELFF. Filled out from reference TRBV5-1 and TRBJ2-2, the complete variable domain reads KAGVTQTPRYLIKTRGQQVTLSCSPISGHRSVSWYQQTPGQGLQFLFEYFSETQRNKGNFPGRFSGRQFSNSRSEMNVSTLELGDSALYLCASRGYINTGELFFGEGSRLTVL.

CDR3 region: CASSLGGADYNEQFF. CDR3 in DNA: TGTGCCAGCAGCTTAGGGGGGGCGGATTACAATGAGCAGTTCTTC. The V and J genes are TRBV7-2 and TRBJ2-1; tentatively, D is TRBD1 or TRBD2 (6 bases each). Looked up from germline, CDR1 is SGHTA and CDR2 is FQGNSA. The V gene lost 1 base and the J gene lost 4 bases, with 11 bases spanning the gap. CDR3 length equals 15 residues.

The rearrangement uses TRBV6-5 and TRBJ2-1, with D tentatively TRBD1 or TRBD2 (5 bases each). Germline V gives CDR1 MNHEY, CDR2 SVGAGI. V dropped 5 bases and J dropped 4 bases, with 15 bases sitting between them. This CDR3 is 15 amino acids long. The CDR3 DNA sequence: TGTGCCAGCAGTCGAGGGGAGCGTTCTTACAATGAGCAGTTCTTC. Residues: CASSRGERSYNEQFF.

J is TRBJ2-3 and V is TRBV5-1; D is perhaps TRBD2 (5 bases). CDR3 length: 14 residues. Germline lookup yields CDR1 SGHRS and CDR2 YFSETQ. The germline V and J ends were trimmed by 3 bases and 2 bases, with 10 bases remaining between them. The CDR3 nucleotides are TGCGCCAGCAGCTCCGGGGTCAACACAGATACGCAGTATTTT. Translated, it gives CASSSGVNTDTQYF.

The CDR3 protein is CASSQPGQSTRNEQFF. The CDR3 DNA sequence: TGCGCCAGCAGCCAACCGGGACAGAGTACAAGGAATGAGCAGTTCTTC. The rearrangement joins TRBV4-1 to TRBJ2-1, with 7 bases fitting TRBD1. J gave up 7 bases and V 2 bases, and 11 bases lay outside the gene matches. The CDR3 is made up of 16 amino acids. Germline assignment: CDR1 MGHRA and CDR2 YSYEKL.

CDR3 bases: TGTGCCAGCAGCGGGGGACAGTTCGCCGGCACCGGGGAGCTGTTTTTT. This translates into CASSGGQFAGTGELFF. The V gene is TRBV7-2, the J gene TRBJ2-2; 7 bases are a match to TRBD1. Germline values: CDR1 SGHTA, CDR2 FQGNSA. CDR3 length: 16 residues. After removal of 5 bases from V and 4 bases from J, the junction contained 10 bases not matched to a gene.

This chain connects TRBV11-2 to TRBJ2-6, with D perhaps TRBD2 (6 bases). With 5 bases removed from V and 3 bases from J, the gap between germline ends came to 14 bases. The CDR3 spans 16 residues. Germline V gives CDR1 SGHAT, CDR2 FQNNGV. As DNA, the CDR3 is TGTGCCAGCAGCACCGGGGGAAGGGGTGGGGCCAACGTCCTGACTTTC. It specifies CASSTGGRGGANVLTF.

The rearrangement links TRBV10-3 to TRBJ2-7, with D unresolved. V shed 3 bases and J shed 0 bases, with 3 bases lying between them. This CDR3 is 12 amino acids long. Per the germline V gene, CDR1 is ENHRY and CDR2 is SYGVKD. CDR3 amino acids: CAISEYSYEQYF. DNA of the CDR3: TGTGCCATCAGTGAATACTCCTACGAGCAGTACTTC.

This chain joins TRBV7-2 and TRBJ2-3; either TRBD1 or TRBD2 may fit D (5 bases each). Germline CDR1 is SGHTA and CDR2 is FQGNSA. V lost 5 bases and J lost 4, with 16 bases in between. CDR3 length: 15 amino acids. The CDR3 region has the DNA TGTGCCAGCAGCGGGGCACTAGGGCCTGCAGATACGCAGTATTTT. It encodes CASSGALGPADTQYF.